This TCR beta chain was recorded in a study of T cell responses to AZD1222 COVID-19 vaccine. Study in general: Second doses that came at about 4 or about 12 weeks were put together.

CDR3 length: 15 amino acids. Germline assignment: CDR1 MGHRA and CDR2 YSYEKL. V was shortened by 4 bases and J by 0 bases, with 13 bases between the two germline ends. TCRdb's table, derived via immunoSEQ multiplex PCR, lists solely in-frame clones and lacks some. Counted here are 150,000 to 200,000 clones, around 93% occurring once; the ten biggest clones make up under 2.5%. Broader study findings: Mostly white British, mostly female donors; authors suggested clonal diversity may be underestimated.

Concerning this clone itself: Its antigen remains unidentified.

The chain employs TRBV4-1 and TRBJ2-7, with D possibly being TRBD1 (6 bases). The sequencing used peripheral blood, collected on day 0 of AZD1222 vaccination. The sequence was obtained from an adult in good health. CDR3 DNA sequence: TGCGCCAGCAGCCCGGGACACGCAATCTCCTACGAGCAGTACTTC. This sequence encodes CASSPGHAISYEQYF.